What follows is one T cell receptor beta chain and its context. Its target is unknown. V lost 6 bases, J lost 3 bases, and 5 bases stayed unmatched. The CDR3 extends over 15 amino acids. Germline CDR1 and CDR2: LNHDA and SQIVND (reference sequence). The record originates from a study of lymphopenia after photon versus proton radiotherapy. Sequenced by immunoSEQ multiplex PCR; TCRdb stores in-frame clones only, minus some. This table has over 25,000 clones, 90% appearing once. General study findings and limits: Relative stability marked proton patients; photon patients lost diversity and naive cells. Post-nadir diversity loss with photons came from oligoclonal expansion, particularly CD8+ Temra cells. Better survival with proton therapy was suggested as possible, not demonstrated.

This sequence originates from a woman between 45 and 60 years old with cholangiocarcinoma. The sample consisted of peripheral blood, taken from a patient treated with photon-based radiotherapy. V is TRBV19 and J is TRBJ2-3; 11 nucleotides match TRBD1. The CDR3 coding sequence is TGTGCCAGTAGGATGGGACAGGGGGTTACAGATACGCAGTATTTT. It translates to CASRMGQGVTDTQYF.